This TCR beta chain was identified in a study of shared clonotypes between healthy human individuals. V lost 5 bases, J lost 0 bases, and 10 bases lay in between. The length of the CDR3 is 14 residues. Germline V gives CDR1 MNHEY, CDR2 SVGAGI. CD45RA-negative memory and CD45RA+ naive subsets were split from the CD4+ cells. Original data processing: With immunoSEQ giving junction-only sequences and no quality scores, filtering differed. The repertoire was sequenced with immunoSEQ multiplex PCR; TCRdb's copy has only in-frame clones and lacks some. V, J and clone size are those of that table, while D and trimming were read from the DNA. The sample lists around 750,000 clones, roughly 70% seen once, with approximately 1.6% in the top ten.

This TCR derives from a woman aged 25-40 years in good health. This rearrangement joins TRBV6-5 to TRBJ2-5; D gene uncertain. The specimen sequenced was memory CD4+ T cells sorted from blood. Subset specified: CD45RA-negative fraction. The CDR3 nucleotides are TGTGCCAGCAGTCGCCTAGGGCACCAAGAGACCCAGTACTTC. Translated: CASSRLGHQETQYF.